The present T cell receptor beta chain was sequenced within a study of cytomegalovirus exposure and HLA in healthy donors. PCR primers comprised 60 Vbeta and 13 Jbeta primers. Sequenced by immunoSEQ multiplex PCR; TCRdb stores in-frame clones only, minus some. The repertoire table contains some 150,000 clones. Study observations and caveats: CMV serostatus stood as the only immune exposure information on hand. The investigators catalogued 150 to 200 TCR beta chains as cytomegalovirus-associated. A later analysis linked a missense DCLRE1C variant to TCR beta V- and J-gene trimming.

About this clone itself: Its antigen is undetermined.

Donors were nominally healthy when sampled, though unrecorded immune exposures were likely. Germline CDR1 MNHEY, CDR2 SMNVEV (reference sequence). V was pared by 5 bases and J by 7 bases, with 13 bases of the junction left unmatched. The CDR3 is 17 residues long. This chain connects TRBV27 to TRBJ2-1, with 11 positions matching TRBD2. This receptor was identified in a woman younger than 30 in good health and CMV-seropositive. The sequenced material came from PBMCs. The CDR3 region has the DNA TGTGCCAGCAGTCCTCCCCTACTAGCGGGAGTACAGAATGAGCAGTTCTTC. Its protein is CASSPPLLAGVQNEQFF.